The 17 T cell receptor beta chains below all came from one sample that was sequenced in a study of OX40 agonist ivuxolimab in advanced cancers. Method: immunoSEQ multiplex PCR; TCRdb's copy keeps in-frame clones and lacks some. The repertoire holds over 55,000 clones, with approximately 94% as singletons. The input for sequencing was CD4+ or CD8+ T cells sorted from blood, taken in a trial of the OX40 agonist ivuxolimab. Every receptor here comes from an adult with an advanced solid tumor such as melanoma, head and neck, liver or kidney cancer.

V usage is TRBV28 and J usage is TRBJ1-5; D gene unclear. V dropped 6 bases and J dropped 9 bases, with 12 bases sitting between them. The CDR3 runs to 12 residues. The germline gives CDR1 MDHEN, CDR2 SYDVKM. CDR3 DNA sequence: TGTGCCAGCAGCCTCCCTTTGGGGCCCCAGCATTTT. This sequence encodes CASSLPLGPQHF.

The gene calls are TRBV2 and TRBJ2-5, with TRBD2 as a possible D gene (6 bases). V was pared by 8 bases and J by 1 base, with 20 bases between. Germline V gene sequence: CDR1 SNHLY, CDR2 FYNNEI. The CDR3 spans 16 residues. CDR3 protein: CASRDSRASLQETQYF. The CDR3 DNA reads as TGTGCCAGCCGGGACTCCCGAGCTAGCCTCCAAGAGACCCAGTACTTC.

The chain is built from TRBV25-1 and TRBJ1-4; no definite D call. Trimming left V 6 bases short and J 0 bases short, with 8 bases between. Germline CDR1 reads MGHDK; CDR2 reads SYGVNS. There are 14 residues in the CDR3. The DNA of the CDR3 is TGTGCCAGCAGGAGATCCGCAACTAATGAAAAACTGTTTTTT. Translation gives CASRRSATNEKLFF.

The chain recombines TRBV4-3 with TRBJ2-5; a possible D gene is TRBD1 (6 bases). The CDR3 totals 15 residues. V was pared by 0 bases and J by 5 bases, with 13 bases between. The germline gives CDR1 LGHNA, CDR2 YSLEER. The CDR3, as DNA: TGCGCCAGCAGCCAAGAATCGCAGGGGTGGGAGACCCAGTACTTC. Amino acids: CASSQESQGWETQYF.

The rearrangement joins TRBV27 to TRBJ2-3; D uncertain. V lost 6 bases, J lost 5 bases, and 6 bases lay in between. There are 11 residues in the CDR3. Germline assignment: CDR1 MNHEY and CDR2 SMNVEV (reference sequence). In DNA, the CDR3 is TGTGCCAGCAGAGCCGTAGATACGCAGTATTTT. Translated, it gives CASRAVDTQYF.

The V gene is TRBV7-4, the J gene TRBJ1-3, with D possibly TRBD1 on 5 matching bases. Germline V CDR1 and CDR2: SGHVT, SQSDAQ. This CDR3 region has 18 residues. V was pared by 2 bases and J by 0 bases, with 17 bases between. CDR3 in amino acids: CASSLPLSTGGSGNTIYF. CDR3 DNA: TGTGCCAGCAGCTTACCCCTATCCACCGGGGGCTCTGGAAACACCATATATTTT.

This chain uses TRBV7-2 with TRBJ1-1, with D possibly matching TRBD1 (6 bases). The CDR3 totals 13 residues. The V gene lost 5 bases and the J gene lost 2 bases, with 9 bases spanning the gap. Germline values: CDR1 SGHTA, CDR2 FQGNSA. CDR3 DNA: TGTGCCAGCAGCACAGGGATTAACACTGAAGCTTTCTTT. As protein: CASSTGINTEAFF.

The chain is built from TRBV19 and TRBJ2-7; 8 positions agree with TRBD1. This CDR3 comprises 14 residues. The trim removed 3 bases at V and 3 bases at J, leaving 4 bases unmatched. CDR1 LNHDA and CDR2 SQIVND come from the germline V gene (reference sequence). As DNA, the CDR3 is TGTGCCAGTAGTATGGAGGGACAGGACTACGAGCAGTACTTC. As protein: CASSMEGQDYEQYF.

The V call is TRBV19, the J call TRBJ1-1; possibly TRBD1 for D (5 bases). Trimming cost V 4 bases and J 6 bases, with 18 bases left between them. The CDR3 sequence is 15 residues long. CDR1 and CDR2 (germline): LNHDA, SQIVND (reference sequence). The CDR3 loop is CASSTVFNGAPEAFF. CDR3 DNA sequence: TGTGCCAGTAGTACTGTATTCAATGGGGCACCTGAAGCTTTCTTT.

The genes are TRBV29-1 and TRBJ2-7; no firm D call. Between the trimmed V and J ends, which lost 0 bases and 6 bases, there was a span of 9 bases. Per germline, CDR1 SQVTM and CDR2 ANQGSEA. CDR3 length: 12 amino acids. The CDR3 bases are TGCAGCGTTGAAGATTGGACCCGCGAGCAGTACTTC. As protein: CSVEDWTREQYF.

This chain joins TRBV5-6 and TRBJ2-7; D may be TRBD1 or TRBD2 (5 bases each). Trimming shortened V by 0 bases and J by 3 bases, and 10 bases separated the two germline ends. The CDR3 totals 14 residues. Germline CDR1 reads SGHDT; CDR2 reads YYEEEE. The CDR3 here is CASSLGGNHYEQYF. CDR3 nucleotide sequence: TGTGCCAGCAGCTTGGGGGGGAACCACTACGAGCAGTACTTC.

The chain carries TRBV14 and TRBJ2-1; 7 nucleotides agree with TRBD2. The germline gives CDR1 SGHDN, CDR2 FVKESK. The CDR3 sequence is 12 residues long. With 4 bases clipped from V and 12 bases from J, the junction kept 6 bases outside the gene matches. CDR3: CASSPGGVGQFF. Written as DNA, the CDR3 is TGTGCCAGCAGCCCTGGGGGGGTAGGGCAGTTCTTC.

V gene TRBV10-2 combines with J gene TRBJ2-1, with TRBD2 identical over 9 bases. The germline CDR1 and CDR2 sequences are WSHSY and SAAADI. The CDR3 is made up of 14 amino acids. V shed 8 bases and J 6 bases; nucleotides not matched to a gene: 8. For the CDR3, the DNA is TGCGCCAGCGGTGGGCGGGGGGGCCGCAATGAGCAGTTCTTC. This codes for CASGGRGGRNEQFF.

The chain joins TRBV6-6 to TRBJ1-1, with a possible D match to TRBD1 (6 bases). Germline values: CDR1 MNHNY, CDR2 SVGAGI (reference sequence). The length of the CDR3 is 14 residues. V was clipped by 4 bases and J by 10 bases, with 19 bases between them. The CDR3 loop reads CASSSSGHPLVAFF. CDR3 DNA sequence: TGTGCCAGCAGTTCCTCGGGACACCCGTTAGTAGCTTTCTTT.

This chain joins TRBV23-1 and TRBJ1-1; TRBD1 aligns across 8 bases. TRBV23-1 is treated as an ORF (open reading frame) with a function not yet certain. J gave up 1 base and V 4 bases, and 5 bases lay outside the gene matches. This CDR3 contains 15 residues. This chain's CDR3 is CASSRRDRWNTEAFF. The DNA for the CDR3 is TGCGCCAGCAGTCGTCGGGACAGGTGGAACACTGAAGCTTTCTTT.

The chain carries TRBV5-1 and TRBJ2-7, with 10 bases aligning to TRBD2. With V trimmed by 0 bases and J by 4 bases, 4 bases remained unmatched. Germline V gives CDR1 SGHRS, CDR2 YFSETQ. The length of the CDR3 is 15 residues. DNA for the CDR3: TGCGCCAGCAGCTTGGGGCTAGCGGGAGATTACGAGCAGTACTTC. It yields the protein CASSLGLAGDYEQYF.

This chain's CDR3 is CASSQGTSALNEQFF. DNA of the CDR3: TGTGCCAGCAGCCAAGGGACTAGCGCCCTCAATGAGCAGTTCTTC. J is TRBJ2-1 and V is TRBV4-2; 9 bases agree with TRBD2. There are 15 residues in the CDR3. CDR1 and CDR2 (germline): LGHNA, YNFKEQ. With 1 base clipped from V and 6 bases from J, the junction kept 4 bases outside the gene matches.